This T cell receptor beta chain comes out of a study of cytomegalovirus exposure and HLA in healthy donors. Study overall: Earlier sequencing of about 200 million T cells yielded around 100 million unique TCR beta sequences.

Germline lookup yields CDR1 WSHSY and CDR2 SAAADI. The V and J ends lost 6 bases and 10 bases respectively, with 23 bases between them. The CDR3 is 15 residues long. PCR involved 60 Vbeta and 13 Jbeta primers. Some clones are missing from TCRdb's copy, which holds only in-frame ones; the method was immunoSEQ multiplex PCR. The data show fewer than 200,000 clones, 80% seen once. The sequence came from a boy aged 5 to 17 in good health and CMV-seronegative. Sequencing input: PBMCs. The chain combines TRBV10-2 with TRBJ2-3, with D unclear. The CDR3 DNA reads TGCGCCAGCAGAGGCCTAGTAGGTCCTATCGTGCCGCAGTATTTT. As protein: CASRGLVGPIVPQYF.